The 21 T cell receptor beta chains below come from one sample, sequenced in a study of T cell repertoires in cytomegalovirus infection. TCRdb used MiXCR to reprocess the reads, holding one entry per CDR3 protein. The sample includes 750,000 to 900,000 distinct CDR3 sequences, almost 30% seen only once; the top ten take around 14%. What these receptors recognize is not known. Sequenced here: cultured CD8+ T cells from PBMCs, sampled from culture after CMV antigen stimulation. These receptors came from a human donor in good health (CMV status not recorded). Some clones in this sample may be carry-over from other donors' samples.

The V call is TRBV5-1, the J call TRBJ2-1; 9 nucleotides align to TRBD1. The V and J ends lost 5 bases and 8 bases, in that order; junction bases with no gene match: 11. This CDR3 has 15 residues. Germline-derived CDR1 and CDR2 are SGHRS and YFSETQ. The CDR3 DNA reads TGCGCCAGCAGTGAGCGGGACAGGGTTATCGATGAGCAGTTCTTC. The encoded protein is CASSERDRVIDEQFF. Supplemented by reference TRBV5-1 and TRBJ2-1, the full variable domain reads KAGVTQTPRYLIKTRGQQVTLSCSPISGHRSVSWYQQTPGQGLQFLFEYFSETQRNKGNFPGRFSGRQFSNSRSEMNVSTLELGDSALYLCASSERDRVIDEQFFGPGTRLTVL.

This chain links TRBV6-6 with TRBJ2-2; 10 bases agree with TRBD2. The CDR3 spans 18 residues. Germline V gene lookup returns CDR1 MNHNY and CDR2 SVGAGI (reference sequence). Trimming removed 0 bases from V and 3 bases from J; junction bases left unmatched: 7. The CDR3 bases are TGTGCCAGCAGTTACTCGAGCGGGGGGGCCTATGACACCGGGGAGCTGTTTTTT. It specifies CASSYSSGGAYDTGELFF.

This clonotype has at least ten counts. The chain carries TRBV7-6 and TRBJ1-6, with TRBD1 matching over 7 bases. The CDR3 totals 14 residues. V lost 3 bases and J lost 7; bases outside the gene matches: 3. From germline, CDR1 is SGHVS and CDR2 FNYEAQ. In nucleotides, the CDR3 is TGTGCCAGCAGCTTGACAGGGCAAAATTCACCCCTCCACTTT. Translated: CASSLTGQNSPLHF.

The sample holds a few counts of this clonotype. V gene TRBV7-6 combines with J gene TRBJ2-2; possible D gene TRBD2, 5 bases. This CDR3 is built from 16 residues. V dropped 0 bases and J dropped 3 bases, with 11 bases sitting between them. Germline V CDR1 and CDR2: SGHVS, FNYEAQ. This chain's CDR3 is CASSLAGEVYTGELFF. DNA of the CDR3: TGTGCCAGCAGCTTAGCGGGAGAGGTCTACACCGGGGAGCTGTTTTTT.

The chain has TRBV6-8 and TRBJ2-7; D may be TRBD2 (6 bases). The CDR3 runs 13 residues. V was trimmed by 5 bases and J by 3 bases, leaving 11 bases between them. Germline-derived CDR1 and CDR2 are MNHGY and SAAAGT. The CDR3: CASSGRGIYEQYV. The CDR3 DNA follows: TGTGCCAGCAGTGGGCGGGGAATCTACGAGCAGTACGTC.

This clonotype was found a few times. The chain carries TRBV11-2 and TRBJ2-7, with D tentatively TRBD1 or TRBD2 (5 bases each). The CDR3 extends over 13 amino acids. The V gene lost 5 bases and the J gene lost 4 bases, with 12 bases spanning the gap. Germline V gene data show CDR1 as SGHAT and CDR2 as FQNNGV. The CDR3 region is CASSQGTMYEQYV. The CDR3 DNA is TGTGCCAGCAGCCAAGGGACCATGTACGAGCAGTACGTC.

As DNA, the CDR3 is TGTGCCAGCAAGGGCAGGATTAATTCACCCCTCCACTTT. This encodes CASKGRINSPLHF. The chain combines TRBV2 with TRBJ1-6; D unclear. V lost 7 bases, J lost 6 bases, and 10 bases lay in between. The CDR3 sequence is 13 residues long. Germline CDR1 is SNHLY and CDR2 is FYNNEI.

The chain employs TRBV11-3 and TRBJ2-7; D is unresolved. This CDR3 region has 11 residues. Trimming took 4 bases from V and 6 from J, leaving 7 bases between them. Germline V gives CDR1 SGHNT, CDR2 YENEEA. The DNA for the CDR3 is TGTGCCAGCAGCTCTGGGGTCGAGCAGTACTTC. Translating gives CASSSGVEQYF.

The V and J genes are TRBV4-1 and TRBJ2-3, with D possibly matching TRBD2 (5 bases). This CDR3 contains 15 residues. Per germline, CDR1 MGHRA and CDR2 YSYEKL. Trimming left V 0 bases short and J 2 bases short, with 9 bases between. The CDR3 loop is CASSQEPGTTDTQYF. The CDR3 bases are TGCGCCAGCAGCCAAGAACCGGGAACCACAGATACGCAGTATTTT.

The chain recombines TRBV19 with TRBJ1-5, with D unclear. CDR1 LNHDA and CDR2 SQIVND come from the germline V gene (reference sequence). The V and J ends lost 2 bases and 5 bases respectively, with 13 bases between them. The CDR3 is 15 residues long. CDR3 in amino acids: CASSISRTVHQPQHF. As DNA, the CDR3 is TGTGCCAGTAGTATAAGTAGGACCGTTCATCAGCCCCAGCATTTT. The full variable domain, with the rest looked up from reference TRBV19 and TRBJ1-5, is DGGITQSPKYLFRKEGQNVTLSCEQNLNHDAMYWYRQDPGQGLRLIYYSQIVNDFQKGDIAEGYSVSREKKESFPLTVTSAQKNPTAFYLCASSISRTVHQPQHFGDGTRLSIL.

This clonotype was observed a few times. V is TRBV6-2 or TRBV6-3 and J is TRBJ1-5; D not resolved. The V end lost 0 bases, the J end lost 2 bases, and 5 bases lay between the germline ends. Germline loops: CDR1 MNHEY, CDR2 SVGEGT. The CDR3 spans 14 residues. The CDR3 spells CASSYSLGNQPQHF. The CDR3 nucleotides read TGTGCCAGCAGTTACTCGTTAGGCAATCAGCCCCAGCATTTT.

The chain joins TRBV19 to TRBJ1-2; TRBD1 agrees at 10 bases. Germline CDR1 and CDR2: LNHDA and SQIVND (reference sequence). V lost 7 bases and J lost 4; bases outside the gene matches: 12. The CDR3 spans 16 residues. In DNA form, the CDR3 reads TGTGCCAGTACCCGTATCCGGGACAGGGGACCCTATGGCTACACCTTC. Translation gives CASTRIRDRGPYGYTF.

The sample holds one count of this clonotype. The rearrangement links TRBV15 to TRBJ1-2; 9 bases agree with TRBD1. CDR1 and CDR2 from the germline V gene are LNHNV and YYDKDF (reference sequence). With V trimmed by 5 bases and J by 5 bases, 9 bases remained unmatched. CDR3 size: 15 residues. CDR3 amino acids: CATSANSGTGYGYTF. CDR3 sequence (DNA): TGTGCCACCAGCGCAAACTCCGGGACAGGGTATGGCTACACCTTC.

The genes are TRBV20-1 and TRBJ1-1; D may be TRBD1 (6 bases). The CDR3 is 15 residues long. V was trimmed by 0 bases and J by 1 base, leaving 12 bases between them. Looked up from germline, CDR1 is DFQATT and CDR2 is SNEGSKA (reference sequence). The CDR3 spells CSARDPPGENTEAFF. DNA for the CDR3: TGCAGTGCTAGAGATCCCCCAGGGGAGAACACTGAAGCTTTCTTT.

This rearrangement joins TRBV27 to TRBJ2-5; 10 bases fit TRBD2. The ends lost 6 bases at V and 5 bases at J; junction bases unmatched: 6. CDR3 length: 14 amino acids. Looked up from germline, CDR1 is MNHEY and CDR2 is SMNVEV (reference sequence). CDR3 in amino acids: CASRVAGGMETQYF. CDR3 DNA: TGTGCCAGCAGGGTAGCGGGGGGCATGGAGACCCAGTACTTC.

V is TRBV7-2 and J is TRBJ1-1; D is unresolved. Germline V gene data show CDR1 as SGHTA and CDR2 as FQGNSA. The CDR3 sequence is 15 residues long. The V end lost 1 base, the J end lost 4 bases, and 13 bases lay between the germline ends. This chain's CDR3 is CASSLEWQVRTEAFF. CDR3 in DNA: TGTGCCAGCAGCTTAGAGTGGCAGGTCCGCACTGAAGCTTTCTTT. The whole variable domain, filled in from reference TRBV7-2 and TRBJ1-1, reads GAGVSQSPSNKVTEKGKDVELRCDPISGHTALYWYRQSLGQGLEFLIYFQGNSAPDKSGLPSDRFSAERTGGSVSTLTIQRTQQEDSAVYLCASSLEWQVRTEAFFGQGTRLTVV.

This clonotype occurred a few times. V usage is TRBV6-6 and J usage is TRBJ2-7; D may be TRBD2 (6 bases). CDR1 is MNHNY and CDR2 is SVGAGI in the germline V gene (reference sequence). The CDR3 is 16 residues long. Deletions cut 6 bases from V and 5 bases from J, with 23 bases between. CDR3 loop: CASRLTSGLPAHEQYF. The CDR3, as DNA: TGTGCCAGCAGGCTAACTTCGGGACTCCCCGCCCACGAGCAGTACTTC.

This clonotype came up a few times. The chain links TRBV7-9 to TRBJ2-7; unclear D gene. V was clipped by 3 bases and J by 3 bases, with 12 bases between them. Germline V gives CDR1 SEHNR, CDR2 FQNEAQ (reference sequence). The CDR3 is 14 residues long. In DNA, the CDR3 is TGTGCCAGCAGCTTCGACGACCGACGCTACGAGCAGTACGTC. Its translation: CASSFDDRRYEQYV.

As for this clonotype: Since a much larger clone is just one base distant, this may be a read error. CDR3 protein: CASSPPGTNSPLHF. Here the CDR3 DNA reads TGTGCCAGCAGTCCCCCGGGAACTAATTCACCCCTCCACTTT. The chain uses TRBV7-9 and TRBJ1-6; no reliable D call. CDR1 and CDR2 (germline): SEHNR, FQNEAQ (reference sequence). Trimming stripped 6 bases from V and 6 bases from J, with 12 bases between. The CDR3 loop spans 14 amino acids.

This clonotype was detected only once. The chain links TRBV20-1 to TRBJ2-7; 9 nucleotides align to TRBD1. V gave up 4 bases and J gave up 4 bases; unmatched junction bases: 17. The CDR3 extends over 17 amino acids. Germline CDR1 is DFQATT and CDR2 is SNEGSKA (reference sequence). This CDR3 reads CSAKGTDGTGFLYEQYF. CDR3 nucleotides: TGCAGTGCTAAGGGGACCGACGGGACAGGGTTTTTATACGAGCAGTACTTC.

A few counts support this clonotype. V gene TRBV6-1 combines with J gene TRBJ1-1; D is ambiguous. Trimming removed 6 bases from V and 2 bases from J, with 13 bases in between. The CDR3 covers 14 residues. The V gene's germline CDR1 is MNHNS and CDR2 SASEGT. The CDR3 coding sequence is TGTGCCAGCAGGGTGGCAGGAACAAACACTGAAGCTTTCTTT. Translation: CASRVAGTNTEAFF.